The present entry profiles one TCR beta chain with its context. Its matching antigen is unknown. Here immunoSEQ multiplex PCR was the method, and the copy in TCRdb shows in-frame clones only, minus some. The sample consists of several thousand clones, less than 70% of them appearing once. This sample is drawn from a study of CD8 T cell repertoires and HIV-1 epitope variants. Study background: Separate wells received one of Twenty-five Gag or Nef variant peptides.

Study conclusions and caveats: Most of the nine antigen-specific clonotypes appeared cross-reactive to autologous or escape variants.

What was sequenced was cultured CD8+ T cells derived from PBMCs. The receptor was isolated from a male donor with HIV.

CDR3 nucleotide sequence: TGTGCCAGCAGTACCGGGACAGGGGGGTACGAGCAGTACTTC. Amino acids: CASSTGTGGYEQYF. The V call is TRBV13, the J call TRBJ2-5; 11 bases fit TRBD1. Gene TRBJ2-7 matches the end of the DNA better, so the J call may be wrong. In germline, CDR1 is PRHDT, CDR2 FYEKMQ (reference sequence). This CDR3 is built from 14 residues.